This entry is about one T cell receptor beta chain. Its antigen is as yet unknown. Regarding the study as a whole: Tumor Tregs overlapped most with tumor, then blood, naive CD4+ cells. Larger-cohort validation covered only one TCR beta V-J rearrangement.

Semi-nested PCR with Nested Universal Primer A followed constant-region reverse priming of full-length variable regions. TCRdb reprocessed the 5' RACE reads via MiXCR and lists one record per CDR3 protein. The sample has about 34,000 distinct CDR3 sequences, under 30% seen once; the top ten hold roughly 4%. Naive CD4+ T cells were purified with Tregs depleted by CD25. With 6 bases removed from V and 7 bases from J, the gap between germline ends came to 10 bases. The CDR3 consists of 11 residues. CDR1 is MNHNS, CDR2 SASEGT, per germline. The sample taken for sequencing was naive CD4+ T cells sorted from a lymph node. Subset in this sample: naive CD4+ T cells, CD4+CD45RA+CD25-. The chain is built from TRBV6-1 and TRBJ2-7; possible D gene TRBD2, 6 bases. The origin of this receptor is a female donor with breast cancer. The CDR3 here is CASSRGGEQYF. DNA of the CDR3: TGTGCCAGCAGCCGCGGAGGGGAGCAGTACTTC.